Shown below are 32 T cell receptor beta chains from a single sample sequenced in a study of a mutant IDH1 vaccine in newly diagnosed glioma. The protocol was immunoSEQ multiplex PCR, while the TCRdb copy is restricted to in-frame clones and leaves out a portion. The table records about 66,000 clones, approximately 84% of them present only once. Their target antigens are unknown. The time point denotes: week 11, during vaccination. Each dose delivered 300 ug of mutant IDH1 20-mer peptide subcutaneously with imiquimod. The sequencing used PBMCs, collected from a glioma patient whose treatment included an IDH1 peptide vaccine. All receptors derive from a man in his thirties or forties with glioma.

The chain has TRBV12-5 and TRBJ2-3; TRBD1 is a possible D gene (5 bases). CDR3 length equals 13 residues. Trimming removed 6 bases at V and 9 bases at J, with 16 bases between. The germline gives CDR1 LGHNT, CDR2 FRNRAP. CDR3 in amino acids: CASGDSPLETQYF. The CDR3 coding sequence is TGTGCTAGTGGCGACAGCCCCCTTGAGACGCAGTATTTT.

The chain employs TRBV19 and TRBJ2-1, with unresolved D. The germline V gene encodes CDR1 LNHDA and CDR2 SQIVND (reference sequence). The ends were cut back, 11 bases at V and 2 bases at J, with 16 bases in the middle. The CDR3 sequence is 14 residues long. The DNA for the CDR3 is TGTGCCCTAAAGGCTAGACCGCCCTACAATGAGCAGTTCTTC. Residues: CALKARPPYNEQFF.

This chain uses TRBV28 with TRBJ2-2; no clear D. The CDR3 runs to 17 residues. V was pared by 3 bases and J by 2 bases, with 16 bases between. Germline-derived CDR1 and CDR2 are MDHEN and SYDVKM. The CDR3 region is CASSFLSIAINTGELFF. The CDR3 DNA is TGTGCCAGCAGTTTCCTTTCGATAGCTATCAACACCGGGGAGCTGTTTTTT.

The chain combines TRBV7-2 with TRBJ2-7; D is perhaps TRBD1 (5 bases). This CDR3 has 15 residues. Germline loops: CDR1 SGHTA, CDR2 FQGNSA. Trimming shortened V by 2 bases and J by 2 bases, and 13 bases separated the two germline ends. The CDR3 sequence is CASSLKGIWPYEQYF. In nucleotides, the CDR3 is TGTGCCAGCAGCTTAAAGGGGATATGGCCCTACGAGCAGTACTTC.

The rearrangement links TRBV19 to TRBJ1-5; 7 bases map to TRBD1. The V and J ends lost 6 bases and 7 bases, in that order; junction bases with no gene match: 12. CDR3 length: 15 amino acids. CDR1 and CDR2 from the germline V gene are LNHDA and SQIVND (reference sequence). CDR3 nucleotides: TGTGCCAGTAGCGTGGGAGGGGGCAGCTGGCAGCCCCAGCATTTT. Residues: CASSVGGGSWQPQHF.

V usage is TRBV28 and J usage is TRBJ2-7; D unresolved. Trimming stripped 3 bases from V and 3 bases from J, with 15 bases between. This CDR3 comprises 15 residues. Germline-derived CDR1 and CDR2 are MDHEN and SYDVKM. The CDR3 spells CASSFGPGRDYEQYF. The CDR3, as DNA: TGTGCCAGCAGTTTTGGTCCAGGAAGAGACTACGAGCAGTACTTC.

The chain is built from TRBV19 and TRBJ1-5; D uncertain. Trimming stripped 4 bases from V and 7 bases from J, with 14 bases between. The CDR3 loop spans 14 amino acids. CDR1 is LNHDA, CDR2 SQIVND, per germline (reference sequence). The CDR3 region is CASSTGLRSQPQHF. In DNA, the CDR3 is TGTGCCAGTAGTACAGGTTTAAGATCACAGCCCCAGCATTTT.

The genes are TRBV20-1 and TRBJ2-3; D is ambiguous. V shed 5 bases and J shed 4 bases, with 7 bases lying between them. Germline-derived CDR1 and CDR2 are DFQATT and SNEGSKA (reference sequence). The CDR3 runs 11 residues. DNA for the CDR3: TGCAGTGCTTTTGGAGCAGATACGCAGTATTTT. The encoded protein is CSAFGADTQYF.

Of note for this clone: The same CDR3 can be traced to other DNA sequences in this sample. The V call is TRBV4-1, the J call TRBJ2-7; D tentatively reads TRBD1 or TRBD2 (5 bases each). The CDR3 loop spans 13 amino acids. Germline V CDR1 and CDR2: MGHRA, YSYEKL. V lost 6 bases to trimming and J lost 9 bases, with 18 bases between them. This CDR3 reads CASSQLPGQGQYF. CDR3 sequence (DNA): TGCGCCAGCAGTCAACTCCCGGGGCAGGGGCAGTACTTC.

This clone was observed once. V usage is TRBV29-1 and J usage is TRBJ2-3, with 10 bases fitting TRBD2. Germline loops: CDR1 SQVTM, CDR2 ANQGSEA. V trimming: 7 bases; J trimming: 4 bases; junction bases outside the gene matches: 8. The CDR3 runs to 14 residues. The CDR3: CSAQIAGGSDTQYF. In DNA, the CDR3 is TGCAGCGCACAGATAGCGGGGGGTTCAGATACGCAGTATTTT.

The chain employs TRBV5-1 and TRBJ2-1; 7 nucleotides line up with TRBD1. V shed 4 bases, J shed 0 bases, and the junction held 16 bases outside the gene matches. Germline lookup yields CDR1 SGHRS and CDR2 YFSETQ. The CDR3 totals 19 residues. CDR3 nucleotides: TGCGCCAGCAGCCCACTACCCCATACGACAGGGAGCTCCTACAATGAGCAGTTCTTC. It specifies CASSPLPHTTGSSYNEQFF.

The rearrangement links TRBV27 to TRBJ2-1; D gene ambiguous. The CDR3 loop spans 14 amino acids. Germline CDR1 and CDR2: MNHEY and SMNVEV (reference sequence). The V gene lost 3 bases and the J gene lost 5 bases, with 11 bases spanning the gap. CDR3 bases: TGTGCCAGCAGTTTGTTCGGGCTGGACAATGAGCAGTTCTTC. Protein: CASSLFGLDNEQFF.

This chain uses TRBV2 with TRBJ1-1, with a tentative D call TRBD1 (5 bases). The CDR3 loop spans 11 amino acids. Trimming took off 3 bases at V and 11 bases at J, with 10 bases between the two ends. Germline CDR1 SNHLY, CDR2 FYNNEI. The CDR3 region is CASSDRGWAFF. In DNA, the CDR3 is TGTGCCAGCAGTGATAGGGGCTGGGCTTTCTTT.

This clone was picked up one time. The CDR3, as DNA: TGCGCCAGCAGCCTCAGTAGCGCACTTACAGATACGCAGTATTTT. Translation: CASSLSSALTDTQYF. This chain connects TRBV4-1 to TRBJ2-3, with D possibly TRBD2 on 5 matching bases. The germline V gene encodes CDR1 MGHRA and CDR2 YSYEKL. The V gene lost 4 bases and the J gene lost 3 bases, with 14 bases spanning the gap. CDR3 length equals 15 residues.

This clone has more than one count but fewer than ten. The chain links TRBV18 to TRBJ2-1; no clear D. Germline V CDR1 and CDR2: KGHSH, LQKENI. The CDR3 is 13 amino acids. Trimming cost V 6 bases and J 6 bases, with 12 bases left between them. The CDR3 sequence: CASSRATPNEQFF. The CDR3 nucleotides read TGTGCCAGCTCCAGAGCAACGCCCAATGAGCAGTTCTTC. The complete variable domain, with remaining parts taken from reference TRBV18 and TRBJ2-1, reads NAGVMQNPRHLVRRRGQEARLRCSPMKGHSHVYWYRQLPEEGLKFMVYLQKENIIDESGMPKERFSAEFPKEGPSILRIQQVVRGDSAAYFCASSRATPNEQFFGPGTRLTVL.

The chain combines TRBV2 with TRBJ1-5; D unclear. The germline V gene has CDR1 SNHLY and CDR2 FYNNEI. Trimming cost V 3 bases and J 11 bases, with 14 bases left between them. This CDR3 region has 13 residues. CDR3 amino acids: CASSDISTQAQHF. CDR3 bases: TGTGCCAGCAGTGACATATCGACACAAGCCCAGCATTTT.

The genes are TRBV18 and TRBJ1-1, with D tentatively TRBD1 (6 bases). The V end lost 3 bases, the J end lost 7 bases, and 18 bases lay between the germline ends. CDR3 length: 15 residues. Germline V gene sequence: CDR1 KGHSH, CDR2 LQKENI. This CDR3 reads CASSPLGQTVGEAFF. The CDR3 region has the DNA TGTGCCAGCTCACCGTTAGGACAGACGGTGGGTGAAGCTTTCTTT.

The CDR3 is CASSLGVSGELFF. CDR3 DNA: TGTGCCAGCAGCTTAGGGGTCTCCGGGGAGCTGTTTTTT. This chain uses TRBV7-9 with TRBJ2-2, with no clear D. The germline CDR1 and CDR2 sequences are SEHNR and FQNEAQ (reference sequence). Trimming removed 1 base at V and 6 bases at J, with 6 bases between. The CDR3 consists of 13 residues.

The gene calls are TRBV6-1 and TRBJ2-5, with unresolved D. Germline V gene lookup returns CDR1 MNHNS and CDR2 SASEGT. V was cut by 5 bases and J by 2 bases, with 6 bases left in between. CDR3 length: 12 residues. CDR3 region: CASSSIQETQYF. For the CDR3, the DNA is TGTGCCAGCAGTTCGATACAAGAGACCCAGTACTTC.

This clone appeared a few times. The V and J genes are TRBV2 and TRBJ1-5, with D possibly being TRBD1 (5 bases). The germline gives CDR1 SNHLY, CDR2 FYNNEI. V shed 10 bases and J shed 5 bases, with 15 bases lying between them. The CDR3 extends over 13 amino acids. This chain's CDR3 is CATGAGRDQPQHF. The CDR3 bases are TGTGCCACCGGAGCAGGCAGGGATCAGCCCCAGCATTTT. Looking up the rest from reference TRBV2 and TRBJ1-5 gives the full variable domain: EPEVTQTPSHQVTQMGQEVILRCVPISNHLYFYWYRQILGQKVEFLVSFYNNEISEKSEIFDDQFSVERPDGSNFTLKIRSTKLEDSAMYFCATGAGRDQPQHFGDGTRLSIL.

The V gene is TRBV6-1, the J gene TRBJ1-1; possible D gene TRBD1, 5 bases. Germline lookup yields CDR1 MNHNS and CDR2 SASEGT. The CDR3 is 15 amino acids. V was cut by 8 bases and J by 7 bases, with 23 bases left in between. CDR3: CASVDFGDRSIEAFF. The CDR3, as DNA: TGTGCCAGCGTGGATTTTGGGGACCGGTCAATTGAAGCTTTCTTT.

This chain uses TRBV7-2 with TRBJ2-3, with a tentative D call TRBD1 (5 bases). The CDR3 has 14 amino acids. V was cut by 3 bases and J by 3 bases, with 10 bases left in between. Germline lookup yields CDR1 SGHTA and CDR2 FQGNSA. CDR3 in amino acids: CASSFARGTDTQYF. The CDR3 bases are TGTGCCAGCAGCTTTGCAAGGGGAACAGATACGCAGTATTTT.

This clone has only one observation. The chain combines TRBV9 with TRBJ1-3, with 7 bases identical to TRBD1. The CDR3 loop spans 15 amino acids. With V trimmed by 0 bases and J by 4 bases, 4 bases remained unmatched. Germline V gene data show CDR1 as SGDLS and CDR2 as YYNGEE. The DNA of the CDR3 is TGTGCCAGCAGCGTAGCAGGGGGGGTCGGAAACACCATATATTTT. Protein sequence: CASSVAGGVGNTIYF.

V and J are TRBV10-3 and TRBJ2-7; 7 bases match TRBD1. Per the germline V gene, CDR1 is ENHRY and CDR2 is SYGVKD. Trimming removed 0 bases from V and 5 bases from J; junction bases left unmatched: 4. The CDR3 runs to 14 residues. The CDR3 nucleotides are TGTGCCATCAGTGAGTCGTGGCAGGGGGACGAGCAGTACTTC. It is translated as CAISESWQGDEQYF.

V and J are TRBV27 and TRBJ2-7; TRBD1 matches at 11 bases. The V segment lost 3 bases and the J segment 4 bases; nucleotides outside the gene matches: 8. This CDR3 is built from 16 residues. CDR1 is MNHEY and CDR2 is SMNVEV in the germline V gene (reference sequence). The CDR3 sequence is CASSFSAGTGGYEQYF. Written as DNA, the CDR3 is TGTGCCAGCAGTTTCTCTGCCGGGACAGGGGGTTACGAGCAGTACTTC.

The CDR3 loop reads CASSLGQRGVGYTF. DNA of the CDR3: TGTGCCAGCAGCTTGGGACAGAGAGGGGTCGGCTACACCTTC. The J gene is TRBJ1-2, the V gene TRBV11-1; TRBD1 agrees at 7 bases. V was clipped by 3 bases and J by 8 bases; unmatched bases: 9. Looked up from germline, CDR1 is SGHAT and CDR2 is FQDESV (reference sequence). CDR3 length: 14 amino acids. Full variable domain (rest looked up from reference TRBV11-1 and TRBJ1-2): EAEVAQSPRYKITEKSQAVAFWCDPISGHATLYWYRQILGQGPELLVQFQDESVVDDSQLPKDRFSAERLKGVDSTLKIQPAELGDSAMYLCASSLGQRGVGYTFGSGTRLTVV.

The gene calls are TRBV10-2 and TRBJ2-3; 11 nucleotides line up with TRBD2. Trimming removed 6 bases from V and 0 bases from J; junction bases left unmatched: 11. Germline V lookup: CDR1 WSHSY, CDR2 SAAADI. CDR3 length: 18 amino acids. The CDR3 protein is CASSLSGGAVTSTDTQYF. The CDR3 DNA sequence: TGCGCCAGCAGCCTTAGCGGGGGGGCTGTTACGAGCACAGATACGCAGTATTTT.

The chain is built from TRBV27 and TRBJ2-1; 7 positions match TRBD2. In germline, CDR1 is MNHEY, CDR2 SMNVEV (reference sequence). This CDR3 has 13 residues. V dropped 7 bases and J dropped 8; count of bases not matched to a gene: 8. CDR3 amino acids: CASTKLANDEQFF. Here the CDR3 DNA reads TGTGCCAGCACGAAACTAGCGAACGATGAGCAGTTCTTC.

This rearrangement joins TRBV7-9 to TRBJ1-6; 8 nucleotides match TRBD1. CDR1 and CDR2 (germline): SEHNR, FQNEAQ (reference sequence). This CDR3 contains 17 residues. The J segment lost 0 bases and the V segment lost 5 bases, leaving 6 bases of the junction unmatched. This CDR3 is CASSARDRSSYNSPLHF. CDR3 DNA sequence: TGTGCCAGCAGCGCCCGGGACAGGAGCTCCTATAATTCACCCCTCCACTTT.

This clone was recorded a few times. The chain carries TRBV30 and TRBJ2-6; 10 bases map to TRBD1. Germline V gene sequence: CDR1 GTSNPN, CDR2 SVGIG (reference sequence). CDR3 size: 17 residues. Germline trimming cut 0 bases from V and 0 bases from J; bases unmatched to any gene: 2. This CDR3 is CAWSVDRGFSGANVLTF. The CDR3 DNA reads as TGTGCCTGGAGTGTGGACAGGGGGTTCTCTGGGGCCAACGTCCTGACTTTC.

The rearrangement uses TRBV5-1 and TRBJ1-1, with a weak D call TRBD1 (5 bases). The V gene's germline CDR1 is SGHRS and CDR2 YFSETQ. V lost 1 base, J lost 1 base, and 8 bases lay in between. The CDR3 is 14 residues long. CDR3 in DNA: TGCGCCAGCAGCTTGAGGGGTCAGAACACTGAAGCTTTCTTT. It yields the protein CASSLRGQNTEAFF. The full variable domain, with the rest looked up from reference TRBV5-1 and TRBJ1-1, is KAGVTQTPRYLIKTRGQQVTLSCSPISGHRSVSWYQQTPGQGLQFLFEYFSETQRNKGNFPGRFSGRQFSNSRSEMNVSTLELGDSALYLCASSLRGQNTEAFFGQGTRLTVV.

The rearrangement links TRBV27 to TRBJ2-7, with 9 bases matching TRBD1. Germline lookup yields CDR1 MNHEY and CDR2 SMNVEV (reference sequence). The length of the CDR3 is 15 residues. The V segment lost 5 bases and the J segment 4 bases; nucleotides outside the gene matches: 9. The DNA of the CDR3 is TGTGCCAGCAGTAGAACAGGGGGCCCGTGGTACGAGCAGTACTTC. This sequence encodes CASSRTGGPWYEQYF.